A selection of T cell receptor beta chains follows, all from one sample in a study of T cell repertoires in cytomegalovirus infection. No antigen has been identified for these receptors. TCRdb re-called the reads through MiXCR, storing one row per CDR3 protein. Here the sample spans roughly 90,000 distinct CDR3 sequences, more than 20% being singletons. Sequenced material: CD8+ T cells from cultured PBMCs, taken from culture after CMV antigen stimulation. Receptor source: a human donor in good health (CMV status not recorded). Some clones in this sample may be carry-over from other donors' samples. CDR3s include the opening cysteine and the closing phenylalanine or tryptophan. Each record gives: V gene, CDR3 length, clone size, D gene, J gene, CDR3 protein, CDR3 DNA. The D gene is left open where the match is weak. Size values are once, few and many counts, or a class for expanded clones, and some rows have none.

TRBV4-3,14,.,.,TRBJ2-7,CASSQVTGTYEQYF,TGCGCCAGCAGCCAAGTAACAGGGACCTACGAGCAGTACTTC
TRBV5-4,16,few,TRBD2,TRBJ2-1,CAMYGLAGASYNEQFF,TGTGCCATGTATGGACTAGCGGGGGCTTCGTACAATGAGCAGTTCTTC
TRBV6-2/TRBV6-3,15,few,TRBD1,TRBJ2-2,CASRLTGVDTGELFF,TGTGCCAGCAGACTTACAGGGGTGGACACCGGGGAGCTGTTTTTT
TRBV19,9,.,.,TRBJ1-5,CASKKPQHF,TGTGCCAGTAAGAAGCCCCAGCATTTT
TRBV25-1,19,.,TRBD2,TRBJ2-3,CASSLTSGRANVGTDTQYF,TGTGCCAGCAGTCTCACTAGCGGGAGGGCCAATGTTGGCACAGATACGCAGTATTTT
TRBV20-1,13,few,.,TRBJ2-7,CSARAGNSYEQYF,TGCAGTGCTAGGGCTGGGAACTCTTACGAGCAGTACTTC
TRBV28,14,few,TRBD2,TRBJ2-3,CASSLFSSGGTQYF,TGTGCCAGCAGTTTATTTTCTAGCGGGGGAACGCAGTATTTT
TRBV28,15,many,TRBD1,TRBJ2-4,CASSLDRVAKNIQYF,TGTGCCAGCAGCCTTGACAGGGTAGCCAAAAACATTCAGTACTTC
TRBV7-9,14,many,.,TRBJ2-2,CASSGSLNTGELFF,TGTGCCAGCAGCGGTAGCTTGAACACCGGGGAGCTGTTTTTT
TRBV7-9,14,.,TRBD1,TRBJ1-5,CASSVGQGEQPQHF,TGTGCCAGCAGCGTGGGACAGGGAGAACAGCCCCAGCATTTT
TRBV5-5,17,.,.,TRBJ1-2,CASSSRGGAGANYGYTF,TGTGCCAGCAGCTCACGGGGGGGCGCCGGTGCTAACTATGGCTACACCTTC
TRBV24-1,17,few,.,TRBJ1-6,CATSDPPPAGQNSPLHF,TGTGCCACCAGTGACCCGCCCCCGGCGGGGCAAAATTCACCCCTCCACTTT
TRBV7-2,17,.,.,TRBJ2-2,CASSPNSRTLNTGELFF,TGTGCCAGCAGCCCCAATAGCCGTACCTTGAACACCGGGGAGCTGTTTTTT
TRBV11-3,14,.,.,TRBJ2-3,CASSVPSAADTQYF,TGTGCCAGCAGCGTCCCGAGTGCAGCAGATACGCAGTATTTT
TRBV28,15,few,.,TRBJ2-7,CASGRRDLISYEQYF,TGTGCCAGCGGCCGCCGGGACCTAATTTCCTACGAGCAGTACTTC
TRBV27,16,few,TRBD1,TRBJ2-5,CASSSSGGDRAETQYF,TGTGCCAGCAGTTCCTCAGGGGGCGATAGGGCGGAGACCCAGTACTTC
TRBV12-3/TRBV12-4,15,few,TRBD1,TRBJ2-3,CASSSGTGGVDTQYF,TGTGCCAGCAGTTCTGGGACAGGGGGTGTAGATACGCAGTATTTT
TRBV4-3,15,.,.,TRBJ1-5,CASSQDIDSNQPQHF,TGCGCCAGCAGCCAAGACATAGACAGCAATCAGCCCCAGCATTTT
TRBV27,13,.,TRBD1,TRBJ1-2,CASSLSGPTGYTF,TGTGCCAGCAGTTTATCGGGACCGACAGGGTACACCTTC
TRBV12-3/TRBV12-4,13,.,.,TRBJ1-1,CASSFGDGTEAFF,TGTGCCAGCAGTTTTGGGGACGGCACTGAAGCTTTCTTT
TRBV7-2,11,many,.,TRBJ2-7,CASSLEYEQYF,TGTGCCAGCAGCTTAGAGTACGAGCAGTACTTC
TRBV7-3,13,many,.,TRBJ2-5,CASSLGDQETQYF,TGTGCCAGCAGCTTGGGGGACCAAGAGACCCAGTACTTC
TRBV12-3/TRBV12-4,17,many,.,TRBJ1-2,CASTLSRAAVVGYGYTF,TGTGCCAGCACCCTATCCCGGGCCGCAGTAGTAGGCTATGGCTACACCTTC
TRBV27,15,.,.,TRBJ1-4,CASSLEPRGDEKLFF,TGTGCCAGCAGTTTAGAACCTAGGGGGGATGAAAAACTGTTTTTT
TRBV7-6,17,many,TRBD2,TRBJ2-3,CASSLELAGGLSDTQYF,TGTGCCAGCAGCTTAGAACTAGCGGGGGGGCTCTCAGATACGCAGTATTTT
TRBV7-8,16,many,.,TRBJ1-5,CASSLGGQYSNQPQHF,TGTGCCAGCAGCTTAGGGGGCCAGTATAGCAATCAGCCCCAGCATTTT
TRBV7-2,17,many,.,TRBJ2-2,CASSFPEDRANTGELFF,TGTGCCAGCAGCTTTCCGGAAGACAGAGCGAACACCGGGGAGCTGTTTTTT
TRBV7-2,17,many,.,TRBJ2-2,CASSPGGGWGNTGELFF,TGTGCCAGCAGCCCCGGTGGAGGGTGGGGAAACACCGGGGAGCTGTTTTTT
TRBV6-2/TRBV6-3,18,.,.,TRBJ2-6,CASSPPGLLVSGANVLTF,TGTGCCAGCAGTCCTCCGGGGCTGCTCGTCTCTGGGGCCAACGTCCTGACTTTC
TRBV4-1,17,many,TRBD1,TRBJ1-6,CASSQDKDRGYNSPLHF,TGCGCCAGCAGCCAAGATAAGGACAGGGGTTACAATTCACCCCTCCACTTT
TRBV9,12,few,.,TRBJ1-1,CASSVRGTEAFF,TGTGCCAGCAGCGTAAGAGGGACTGAAGCTTTCTTT
TRBV5-4,14,.,TRBD1,TRBJ1-2,CASSFEGGAGGYTF,TGTGCCAGCAGCTTCGAAGGGGGCGCGGGTGGCTACACCTTC
TRBV28,14,.,TRBD1,TRBJ1-2,CASSLPGTGDGYTF,TGTGCCAGCAGTCTTCCAGGGACAGGGGATGGCTACACCTTC
TRBV7-6,15,many,TRBD2,TRBJ2-2,CASSLAGGPPGELFF,TGTGCCAGCAGCTTAGCGGGAGGGCCACCCGGGGAGCTGTTTTTT
TRBV15,16,.,.,TRBJ1-4,CATSSPRLSPHEKLFF,TGTGCCACCAGCAGCCCTCGACTTAGCCCCCATGAAAAACTGTTTTTT